A single sample is the source of the 21 T cell receptor beta chains below, sequenced in a study of blood T cell repertoires in COVID-19. Method: immunoSEQ multiplex PCR; TCRdb's copy keeps in-frame clones and lacks some. This sample has some 33,000 clones, with about 82% found just once. What was sequenced was peripheral blood. Source of these receptors: a man in his 60s with active COVID-19.

This chain joins TRBV5-8 and TRBJ2-1, with 7 nucleotides matching TRBD1. Trimming cost V 3 bases and J 7 bases; bases outside gene matches: 10. The CDR3 loop spans 15 amino acids. Germline CDR1 and CDR2: SGHTS and YDEGEE. Here the CDR3 DNA reads TGTGCCAGCAGCTCAAGACAGGGAGCGGTTAATGAGCAGTTCTTC. It yields the protein CASSSRQGAVNEQFF.

V usage is TRBV29-1 and J usage is TRBJ2-7; D call uncertain. CDR1 SQVTM and CDR2 ANQGSEA come from the germline V gene. This CDR3 is 12 amino acids long. V lost 2 bases to trimming and J lost 6 bases, with 11 bases between them. CDR3 region: CSVETPGREQYF. The CDR3 DNA reads as TGCAGCGTTGAAACGCCGGGTCGCGAGCAGTACTTC.

V is TRBV5-1 and J is TRBJ2-7; TRBD1 matches at 7 bases. J was trimmed by 2 bases and V by 4 bases; bases with no gene match: 9. This CDR3 region has 15 residues. CDR1 is SGHRS and CDR2 is YFSETQ in the germline V gene. The chain's CDR3 is CASSTATGLPYEQYF. The CDR3 DNA reads as TGCGCCAGCAGCACAGCGACAGGGCTCCCCTACGAGCAGTACTTC. Drawing the rest from reference TRBV5-1 and TRBJ2-7, the complete variable domain is KAGVTQTPRYLIKTRGQQVTLSCSPISGHRSVSWYQQTPGQGLQFLFEYFSETQRNKGNFPGRFSGRQFSNSRSEMNVSTLELGDSALYLCASSTATGLPYEQYFGPGTRLTVT.

The rearrangement joins TRBV11-2 to TRBJ2-7; D is perhaps TRBD2 (6 bases). From germline, CDR1 is SGHAT and CDR2 FQNNGV. Trimming left V 5 bases short and J 4 bases short, with 21 bases between. This CDR3 has 16 amino acids. CDR3 sequence (DNA): TGTGCCAGCAGCCCCACTTTTGGCCAGGCGGGGTACGAGCAGTACTTC. Translation: CASSPTFGQAGYEQYF.

The J gene is TRBJ1-1, the V gene TRBV5-1; no firm D call. Trimming removed 4 bases at V and 0 bases at J, with 7 bases between. This CDR3 has 13 residues. Germline V CDR1 and CDR2: SGHRS, YFSETQ. The CDR3 nucleotides read TGCGCCAGCAGCCAAACAGTGAACACTGAAGCTTTCTTT. Its translation is CASSQTVNTEAFF. The full variable domain, completed using reference TRBV5-1 and TRBJ1-1, is KAGVTQTPRYLIKTRGQQVTLSCSPISGHRSVSWYQQTPGQGLQFLFEYFSETQRNKGNFPGRFSGRQFSNSRSEMNVSTLELGDSALYLCASSQTVNTEAFFGQGTRLTVV.

In its sample, this clone was seen a few times. V and J are TRBV28 and TRBJ2-2, with TRBD2 identical over 16 bases. The CDR3 covers 17 residues. Unmatched junction bases numbered 1, after V lost 0 bases and J lost 6 bases. Germline CDR1 and CDR2: MDHEN and SYDVKM. Here the CDR3 DNA reads TGTGCCAGCAGTTTATGGGGACTAGCGGGAGGGCCCGGGGAGCTGTTTTTT. Its translation is CASSLWGLAGGPGELFF.

The chain is built from TRBV6-1 and TRBJ2-5; D is unclear. Germline CDR1 is MNHNS and CDR2 is SASEGT. V was shortened by 2 bases and J by 5 bases, with 12 bases between the two germline ends. The CDR3 has 14 amino acids. The CDR3 DNA is TGTGCCAGCAGTGAAATTACGGGTCGCGAGACCCAGTACTTC. It is translated as CASSEITGRETQYF.

The J gene is TRBJ2-2, the V gene TRBV5-1, with D unclear. The germline gives CDR1 SGHRS, CDR2 YFSETQ. The CDR3 sequence is 14 residues long. Deletions cut 1 base from V and 4 bases from J, with 8 bases between. CDR3 nucleotides: TGCGCCAGCAGCTTGACGACACCCACCGGGGAGCTGTTTTTT. It translates to CASSLTTPTGELFF.

This clone appeared once. V gene TRBV7-2 combines with J gene TRBJ2-1; TRBD2 matches at 12 bases. The CDR3 covers 18 residues. CDR1 is SGHTA and CDR2 is FQGNSA in the germline V gene. J gave up 0 bases and V 5 bases, and 8 bases lay outside the gene matches. For the CDR3, the DNA is TGTGCCAGCAGCCCTCCCGGACTAGCGGGACCCTCCTACAATGAGCAGTTCTTC. Protein product: CASSPPGLAGPSYNEQFF. The full variable domain, with the rest looked up from reference TRBV7-2 and TRBJ2-1, is GAGVSQSPSNKVTEKGKDVELRCDPISGHTALYWYRQSLGQGLEFLIYFQGNSAPDKSGLPSDRFSAERTGGSVSTLTIQRTQQEDSAVYLCASSPPGLAGPSYNEQFFGPGTRLTVL.

The chain uses TRBV6-1 and TRBJ2-1; 9 bases match TRBD2. The CDR3 runs to 16 residues. V dropped 4 bases and J dropped 6; count of bases not matched to a gene: 10. The V gene's germline CDR1 is MNHNS and CDR2 SASEGT. The DNA for the CDR3 is TGTGCCAGCAGTGGGCTAGCGGGACCGATCTCCAATGAGCAGTTCTTC. Amino acids: CASSGLAGPISNEQFF.

The V and J genes are TRBV5-1 and TRBJ2-1; TRBD2 agrees at 8 bases. The CDR3 spans 16 residues. Germline loops: CDR1 SGHRS, CDR2 YFSETQ. Unmatched junction bases numbered 10, after V lost 2 bases and J lost 6 bases. The CDR3 loop reads CASSFRPGTRFNEQFF. CDR3 DNA sequence: TGCGCCAGCAGCTTTCGTCCCGGGACTAGGTTCAATGAGCAGTTCTTC.

This chain connects TRBV24-1 to TRBJ2-3; 11 bases map to TRBD2. J was trimmed by 5 bases and V by 1 base; bases with no gene match: 13. This CDR3 spans 19 amino acids. Germline V gives CDR1 KGHDR, CDR2 SFDVKD. As DNA, the CDR3 is TGTGCCACCAGTGATTTCAAAGCGTCTAGCGGGAGGAGGCTAGATACGCAGTATTTT. This codes for CATSDFKASSGRRLDTQYF.

V gene TRBV27 combines with J gene TRBJ2-1, with TRBD2 identical over 14 bases. The CDR3 runs to 16 residues. The trim removed 4 bases at V and 15 bases at J, leaving 14 bases unmatched. CDR1 and CDR2 (germline): MNHEY, SMNVEV (reference sequence). CDR3 sequence: CASSSTNGLAGGKRFF. As DNA, the CDR3 is TGTGCCAGCAGTTCTACGAACGGACTAGCGGGAGGCAAACGGTTCTTC.

The chain uses TRBV19 and TRBJ2-2; D possibly corresponds to TRBD1 (6 bases). Germline V gene data show CDR1 as LNHDA and CDR2 as SQIVND (reference sequence). The CDR3 totals 14 residues. V lost 7 bases and J lost 0, with 9 bases in between. CDR3 loop: CASIRQANTGELFF. CDR3 nucleotides: TGTGCCAGTATCAGACAGGCGAACACCGGGGAGCTGTTTTTT. Full variable domain (remainder filled in from reference TRBV19 and TRBJ2-2): DGGITQSPKYLFRKEGQNVTLSCEQNLNHDAMYWYRQDPGQGLRLIYYSQIVNDFQKGDIAEGYSVSREKKESFPLTVTSAQKNPTAFYLCASIRQANTGELFFGEGSRLTVL.

V and J are TRBV4-1 and TRBJ2-7, with TRBD2 matching 12 bases. Germline V CDR1 and CDR2: MGHRA, YSYEKL. The CDR3 has 18 amino acids. V shed 1 base and J 3 bases; nucleotides not matched to a gene: 10. The CDR3 nucleotides read TGCGCCAGCAGCCAAGCCCCCATACTAGCGGGAGGACTCTACGAGCAGTACGTC. This encodes CASSQAPILAGGLYEQYV.

This clone was seen once. The rearrangement uses TRBV20-1 and TRBJ2-3; 8 bases are shared with TRBD2. The ends lost 3 bases at V and 0 bases at J; junction bases unmatched: 5. The V gene's germline CDR1 is DFQATT and CDR2 SNEGSKA (reference sequence). The CDR3 totals 15 residues. The CDR3 DNA reads as TGCAGTGCTAGTGAACCTAGCGGGAGCACAGATACGCAGTATTTT. Amino acids: CSASEPSGSTDTQYF.

This chain uses TRBV9 with TRBJ2-1, with 8 bases identical to TRBD2. After removal of 0 bases from V and 10 bases from J, the junction contained 6 bases not matched to a gene. Germline V gives CDR1 SGDLS, CDR2 YYNGEE. This CDR3 is built from 14 residues. The CDR3 bases are TGTGCCAGCAGCGTAGGGCAAGCGGGAGACGAGCAGTTCTTC. Its protein product is CASSVGQAGDEQFF.

The chain carries TRBV6-1 and TRBJ2-3; 9 nucleotides agree with TRBD2. This CDR3 comprises 19 residues. Trimming cost V 4 bases and J 0 bases; bases outside gene matches: 14. Germline V gives CDR1 MNHNS, CDR2 SASEGT. CDR3 sequence (DNA): TGTGCCAGCAGTGGTTTTAGGGCGGGAGGGCCCTTTAGCACAGATACGCAGTATTTT. As protein: CASSGFRAGGPFSTDTQYF.

V usage is TRBV18 and J usage is TRBJ1-1; 11 bases agree with TRBD1. The germline V gene has CDR1 KGHSH and CDR2 LQKENI. V trimming: 2 bases; J trimming: 3 bases; junction bases outside the gene matches: 8. This CDR3 has 17 amino acids. This CDR3 reads CASSPGQGAGLDTEAFF. The CDR3 DNA follows: TGTGCCAGCTCACCAGGACAGGGGGCCGGTTTGGACACTGAAGCTTTCTTT. Combining the CDR3 with reference TRBV18 and TRBJ1-1 gives the whole variable domain NAGVMQNPRHLVRRRGQEARLRCSPMKGHSHVYWYRQLPEEGLKFMVYLQKENIIDESGMPKERFSAEFPKEGPSILRIQQVVRGDSAAYFCASSPGQGAGLDTEAFFGQGTRLTVV.

The chain employs TRBV5-1 and TRBJ2-1, with a possible D match to TRBD2 (5 bases). The length of the CDR3 is 15 residues. Germline V gene sequence: CDR1 SGHRS, CDR2 YFSETQ. Trimming took 0 bases from V and 3 from J, leaving 10 bases between them. The CDR3 nucleotides read TGCGCCAGCAGCTTGGGAGAGGGCGTCTACAATGAGCAGTTCTTC. This sequence encodes CASSLGEGVYNEQFF. Supplemented by reference TRBV5-1 and TRBJ2-1, the full variable domain reads KAGVTQTPRYLIKTRGQQVTLSCSPISGHRSVSWYQQTPGQGLQFLFEYFSETQRNKGNFPGRFSGRQFSNSRSEMNVSTLELGDSALYLCASSLGEGVYNEQFFGPGTRLTVL.

This chain uses TRBV6-5 with TRBJ2-7; 8 bases align to TRBD2. CDR1 MNHEY and CDR2 SVGAGI come from the germline V gene. The V segment lost 5 bases and the J segment 5 bases; nucleotides outside the gene matches: 5. This CDR3 spans 13 amino acids. CDR3 bases: TGTGCCAGCAGTATAGGACTAGCTGACGAGCAGTACTTC. The encoded protein is CASSIGLADEQYF.